The rows below give T cell receptor beta chains drawn from one sample of a study of blood T cells in healthy people across ages. TCRdb processed the 5' RACE reads anew with MiXCR; each CDR3 protein has one entry. The sample carries hundreds of thousands of distinct CDR3 sequences, about 21% recorded once. The specimen was blood. These receptors were obtained from a man aged 65 to 85 in good health. Each CDR3 is given with its conserved first and last residue.

j_gene	v_gene	CDR3aa
NA	TRBV10-3	CAISARLAGGPKSYEQYF
NA	TRBV27	CASKGRLAETQYF
TRBJ2-3	TRBV19	CASSRDGTDTQYF
TRBJ1-4	TRBV5-1	CASSLGGANEKLFF
TRBJ2-1	TRBV28	CAARAGVSYNEQFF
TRBJ2-2	TRBV5-5	CASSLVPRAAGELFF
TRBJ2-3	TRBV5-1	CASSLADRAADTQYF
TRBJ2-3	TRBV28	CASSETYTQYF
TRBJ2-7	TRBV3-1	CASSQGISYGTRSYEQYF
TRBJ1-1	TRBV18	CASSPGDRAESAFF
TRBJ2-2	TRBV15	CATSRVEANTGELFF
TRBJ2-7	TRBV19	CASSIDGRLAGDEQYF
TRBJ2-5	TRBV13	CASSSRLAKVQETQYF
TRBJ2-7	TRBV18	CASSPPSGQGAYEQYF
TRBJ1-2	TRBV5-1	CSSSLEDRDPYGYTF